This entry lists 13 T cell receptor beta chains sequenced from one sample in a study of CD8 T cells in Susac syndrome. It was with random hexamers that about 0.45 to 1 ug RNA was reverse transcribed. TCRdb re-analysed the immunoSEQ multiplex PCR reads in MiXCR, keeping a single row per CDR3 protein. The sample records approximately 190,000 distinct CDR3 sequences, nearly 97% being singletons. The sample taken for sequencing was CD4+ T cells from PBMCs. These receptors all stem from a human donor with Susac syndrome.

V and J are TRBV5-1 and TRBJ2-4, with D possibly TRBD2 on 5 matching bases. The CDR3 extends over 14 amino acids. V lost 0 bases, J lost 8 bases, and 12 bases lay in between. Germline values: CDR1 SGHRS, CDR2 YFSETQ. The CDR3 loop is CASSLDSGRDIQYF. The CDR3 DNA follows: TGCGCCAGCAGCTTGGACAGCGGCCGGGACATTCAGTACTTC.

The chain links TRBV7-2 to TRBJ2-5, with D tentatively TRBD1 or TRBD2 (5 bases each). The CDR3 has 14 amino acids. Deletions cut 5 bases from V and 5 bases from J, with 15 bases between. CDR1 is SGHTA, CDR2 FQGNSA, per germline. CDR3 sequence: CASSAGTGGETQYF. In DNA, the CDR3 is TGTGCCAGCAGCGCCGGGACGGGCGGGGAGACCCAGTACTTC.

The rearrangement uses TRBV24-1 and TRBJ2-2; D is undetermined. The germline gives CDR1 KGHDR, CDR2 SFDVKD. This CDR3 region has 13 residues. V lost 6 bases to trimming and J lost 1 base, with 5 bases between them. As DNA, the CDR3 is TGTGCCACCAGTAAGGAGAACACCGGGGAGCTGTTTTTT. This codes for CATSKENTGELFF.

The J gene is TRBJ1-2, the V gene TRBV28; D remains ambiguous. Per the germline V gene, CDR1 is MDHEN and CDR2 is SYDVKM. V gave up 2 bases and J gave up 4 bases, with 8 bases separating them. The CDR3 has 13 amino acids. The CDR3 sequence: CASSLTVGYGYTF. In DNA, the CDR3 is TGTGCCAGCAGTTTAACAGTAGGCTATGGCTACACCTTC.

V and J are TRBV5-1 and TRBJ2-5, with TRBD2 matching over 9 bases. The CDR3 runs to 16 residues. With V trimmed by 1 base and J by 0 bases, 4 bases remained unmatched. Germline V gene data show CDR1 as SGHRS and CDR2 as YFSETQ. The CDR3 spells CASSLTLAGNQETQYF. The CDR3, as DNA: TGCGCCAGCAGCTTGACTCTAGCGGGGAACCAAGAGACCCAGTACTTC.

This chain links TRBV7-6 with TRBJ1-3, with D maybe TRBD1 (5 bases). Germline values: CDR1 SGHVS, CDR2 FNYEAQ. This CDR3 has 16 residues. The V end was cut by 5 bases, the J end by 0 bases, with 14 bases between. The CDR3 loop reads CASSPTAGGSGNTIYF. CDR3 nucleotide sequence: TGTGCCAGCAGCCCCACGGCGGGGGGCTCTGGAAACACCATATATTTT.

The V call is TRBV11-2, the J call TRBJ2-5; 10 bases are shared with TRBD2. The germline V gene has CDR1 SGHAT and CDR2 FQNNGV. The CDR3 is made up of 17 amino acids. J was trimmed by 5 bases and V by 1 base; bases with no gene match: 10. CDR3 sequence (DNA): TGTGCCAGCAGCTTAGGGTCAAGCGGGGGGGCCTATGAGACCCAGTACTTC. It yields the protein CASSLGSSGGAYETQYF.

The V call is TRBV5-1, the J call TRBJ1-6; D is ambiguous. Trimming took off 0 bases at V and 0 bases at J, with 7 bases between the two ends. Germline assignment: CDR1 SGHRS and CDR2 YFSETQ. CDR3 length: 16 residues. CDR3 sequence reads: CASSLVVGSYNSPLHF. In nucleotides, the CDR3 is TGCGCCAGCAGCTTGGTGGTGGGCTCCTATAATTCACCCCTCCACTTT.

The CDR3 sequence is CSAPGRDTGELFF. The CDR3 DNA reads TGCAGTGCCCCCGGACGGGACACCGGGGAGCTGTTTTTT. The genes are TRBV20-1 and TRBJ2-2; D ambiguous. Trimming removed 6 bases at V and 3 bases at J, with 11 bases between. Germline V CDR1 and CDR2: DFQATT, SNEGSKA (reference sequence). This CDR3 has 13 amino acids.

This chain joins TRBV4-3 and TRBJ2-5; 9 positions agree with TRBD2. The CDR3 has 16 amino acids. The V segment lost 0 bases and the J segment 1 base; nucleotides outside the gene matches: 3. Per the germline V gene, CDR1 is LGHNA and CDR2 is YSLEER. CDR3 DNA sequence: TGCGCCAGCAGCCAAGAGATAGCGGGGGCCCAAGAGACCCAGTACTTC. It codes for CASSQEIAGAQETQYF.

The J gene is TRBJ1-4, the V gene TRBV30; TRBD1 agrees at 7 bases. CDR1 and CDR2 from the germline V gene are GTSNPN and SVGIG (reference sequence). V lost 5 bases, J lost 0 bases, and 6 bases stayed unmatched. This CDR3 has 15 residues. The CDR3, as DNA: TGTGCCTGGGACAGGGCAACCGCAACTAATGAAAAACTGTTTTTT. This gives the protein CAWDRATATNEKLFF.

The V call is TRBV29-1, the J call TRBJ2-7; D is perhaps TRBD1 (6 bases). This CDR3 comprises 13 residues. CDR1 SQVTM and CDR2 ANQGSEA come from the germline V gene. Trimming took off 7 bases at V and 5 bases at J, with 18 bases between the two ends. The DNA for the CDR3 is TGCAGCGCTTCGACAGGAATAGTAGACGAGCAGTACTTC. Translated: CSASTGIVDEQYF.

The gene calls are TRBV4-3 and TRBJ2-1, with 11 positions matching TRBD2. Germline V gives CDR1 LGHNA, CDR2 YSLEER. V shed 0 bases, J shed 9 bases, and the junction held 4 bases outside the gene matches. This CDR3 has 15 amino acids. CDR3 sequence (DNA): TGCGCCAGCAGCCAAGATTCTAGCGGGGGGAGTGAGCAGTTCTTC. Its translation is CASSQDSSGGSEQFF.